This TCR beta chain was documented in a study of tumor-infiltrating lymphocytes in primary liver carcinoma (dated by TCRdb to about 2017). About the full investigation: Hepatocellular carcinoma (four) or combined HCC and intrahepatic cholangiocarcinoma (one) was present in the five patients, who were three men and two women aged 30 to 69 years. A total of roughly 35 specimens from 5 patients underwent TCRbeta repertoire sequencing, comprising about 25 tumor regions, 5 adjacent noncancerous liver tissues and 5 peripheral blood samples. The 25 tumor region samples were profiled with Agilent mRNA microarrays so that TCRbeta repertoire diversity could be related to the local molecular phenotype. Each sample produced about 3.5 to 7.13 million productive TCRbeta reads, and read depth showed no significant difference between tissue types. The study combined TCRbeta repertoire sequencing, expression microarrays and whole-exome sequencing across five regions of each liver tumor, with adjacent normal tissue and blood. High reproducibility was observed for the technical replicate repertoires, with mean shared-clone rates around 0.9 and correlation coefficients above 0.98. The tumors of the five patients were staged as T1-T3 N0M0, with maximum diameters ranging from roughly 4.2 to 10 cm. The paper's findings and limits, for the study overall: The study included only five patients, and the authors note findings should be validated in a larger study. Repertoire overlap was higher between tumor regions (mean around 36%) than tumor-adjacent (around 17%) or tumor-blood (approximately 14%) pairs, consistent with antigen-driven expansion. Bulk unsorted samples precluded comparing CD4+ and CD8+ T cell repertoires. Just about 8-24% of top clones turned up in all five regions of a tumor, which suggests spatial heterogeneity among tumor-infiltrating T cells. Only the TCR beta chain was sequenced, which likely underestimates true repertoire diversity because unpaired alpha chains were not captured. A significantly larger repertoire fraction was made up by the top 250 clones in tumors than in blood (p = 0.039).

Note on this clonotype: The target of this receptor is not known. Base-call qualities are not available, and no considerably larger clone is one nucleotide away.

Total RNA and DNA were co-extracted without cell sorting from 20-30 mg of bulk tissue using the AllPrep DNA/RNA mini kit. Surgical resection was performed in China between November 2015 and 2016 on a handful of patients with histopathologically diagnosed primary liver carcinoma. At the time of sampling, the patients had chronic HBV infection and had not received any treatment. Five spatially separated regions were sampled from each tumor: the superior, inferior, left-lateral and right-lateral poles, plus the tumor centre. Histology showed that every tumor sample contained more than 80% viable tumor cells. Pieces of fresh tumor and adjacent tissue were cut in half, with one half kept in RNAlater at -80 degrees C and the other half sent for histology. TCRbeta-specific cDNA was reverse-transcribed from roughly 500 ng total RNA using a constant-region primer and ProtoScript II reverse transcriptase. The TCRbeta libraries were prepared through three rounds of nested multiplex PCR following a slightly modified ARM-PCR procedure. Multiplex TRBV1-TRBV30 forward primers and a Cbeta reverse primer were used in the first two PCR rounds, each of which was run for around 10 cycles. Sample barcodes and Illumina adapters were added in a final 25-cycle PCR with Deep VentR polymerase. Before sequencing, amplicons between 200 and 500 bp were purified from gel using a QIAquick gel extraction kit. An Illumina HiSeq 2500 was used to sequence the TCRbeta amplicons, generating 250-bp paired-end reads. Under the source paper's analysis protocol: Reads were quality-trimmed with Trimmomatic v0.33, and paired reads were merged with FLASH v1.2.11 to recover full CDR3 sequences. V, D and J germline segments were assigned to the rearranged TCRbeta sequences by MiGEC v1.2.1b. Clonotype statistics and Shannon-Wiener diversity indices were computed with VDJtools v1.0.0. Except for diversity analysis, only the 250 most abundant clonotypes of each sample were used in subsequent analyses to reduce sampling bias. TCRdb reworked the public reads: Q25 trimming with fastp, MiXCR clone assembly, productive beta chains retained. When rows share a CDR3 protein, they turn into one entry using the most common DNA and genes. TCRdb, rather than the study authors, made the V and J calls. This sample has 70,000 to 75,000 distinct CDR3 sequences in its table, and roughly three quarters of those were observed once. The ten largest clonotypes hold about a quarter of the sample.

Deletion took 3 bases off V and 5 bases off J, with a span of 20 bases between the germline ends. CDR1 and CDR2 are drawn from the germline V gene: KGHSH, LQKENI. The CDR3 measures 16 amino acids from cysteine to phenylalanine. The kept DNA is CDR3 alone, 48 bases in frame from the first base. This clonotype was sampled from a man in his forties with primary liver carcinoma and hepatitis B virus infection. The V and J genes are TRBV18 and TRBJ2-7; the D region may be TRBD1 or TRBD2, each matching 5 bases equally. The sequenced sample was liver tumor tissue from sampling region 4. The cell subset or site label corresponds to: tumor region T4, right-lateral pole. The nucleotides are TGTGCCAGCTCACCGCAACCGGGACGCGCTAACCACGAGCAGTACTTC. It is translated as CASSPQPGRANHEQYF. The reference TRBV18 and TRBJ2-7 proteins fill in what lies around the CDR3, so the full variable domain reads NAGVMQNPRHLVRRRGQEARLRCSPMKGHSHVYWYRQLPEEGLKFMVYLQKENIIDESGMPKERFSAEFPKEGPSILRIQQVVRGDSAAYFCASSPQPGRANHEQYFGPGTRLTVT.